The 24 T cell receptor beta chains reported below all come from one sample, sequenced in a study of cytomegalovirus exposure and HLA in healthy donors. 13 Jbeta primers and 60 Vbeta primers were used for the PCR. This table comes from immunoSEQ multiplex PCR, and its TCRdb copy is limited to in-frame clones, with some not included. The sample shows about 200,000 clones, approximately 79% of them seen only once. Source material: PBMCs. The receptors were sampled from a middle-aged man in good health and CMV-seronegative.

The chain uses TRBV28 and TRBJ2-7; TRBD2 agrees at 10 bases. Unmatched junction bases numbered 9, after V lost 6 bases and J lost 1 base. The CDR3 covers 16 residues. CDR1 MDHEN and CDR2 SYDVKM come from the germline V gene. For the CDR3, the DNA is TGTGCCAGCAGCCCCGCCGGGACTAGCGCATCCTACGAGCAGTACTTC. Translating gives CASSPAGTSASYEQYF.

The J gene is TRBJ1-5, the V gene TRBV28; 9 bases agree with TRBD1. The junction had 5 bases not matched to a gene; V was cut back by 8 bases and J by 3 bases. The CDR3 consists of 14 residues. Germline V gene lookup returns CDR1 MDHEN and CDR2 SYDVKM. The CDR3 is CASWTGAFNQPQHF. The CDR3 DNA reads as TGTGCCAGCTGGACAGGGGCCTTCAATCAGCCCCAGCATTTT.

This sequence joins TRBV25-1 and TRBJ2-3; 7 nucleotides match TRBD2. Germline loops: CDR1 MGHDK, CDR2 SYGVNS. This CDR3 has 14 amino acids. Unmatched junction bases numbered 5, after V lost 6 bases and J lost 2 bases. DNA of the CDR3: TGTGCCAGCAGCAGCGGGACTTACACAGATACGCAGTATTTT. Protein product: CASSSGTYTDTQYF.

The gene calls are TRBV5-1 and TRBJ1-2, with D unclear. Germline V gives CDR1 SGHRS, CDR2 YFSETQ. The CDR3 is 13 amino acids. Trimming removed 1 base at V and 3 bases at J, with 7 bases between. CDR3 amino acids: CASSLRQDYGYTF. The CDR3 DNA follows: TGCGCCAGCAGCTTGCGGCAGGACTATGGCTACACCTTC.

The V call is TRBV5-1, the J call TRBJ1-3, with unresolved D. The CDR3 length is 15 residues. Germline V CDR1 and CDR2: SGHRS, YFSETQ. Trimming shortened V by 3 bases and J by 0 bases, and 10 bases separated the two germline ends. CDR3 sequence: CASSSGPGSGNTIYF. The CDR3 DNA reads TGCGCCAGCAGCTCCGGTCCCGGCTCTGGAAACACCATATATTTT.

The rearrangement uses TRBV6-5 and TRBJ1-5; D is possibly TRBD1 (5 bases). The germline gives CDR1 MNHEY, CDR2 SVGAGI. Between the trimmed V and J ends, which lost 2 bases and 4 bases, there was a span of 15 bases. This CDR3 comprises 16 residues. This chain's CDR3 is CASSYGGAGRNQPQHF. The CDR3 bases are TGTGCCAGCAGTTACGGTGGGGCAGGGAGGAATCAGCCCCAGCATTTT.

The gene calls are TRBV6-6 and TRBJ1-4; 10 bases are shared with TRBD1. This CDR3 spans 16 amino acids. Per germline, CDR1 MNHNY and CDR2 SVGAGI (reference sequence). V was clipped by 6 bases and J by 5 bases; unmatched bases: 9. Here the CDR3 DNA reads TGTGCCAGCAGACTCCGACAGGGGGCGACAAATGAAAAACTGTTTTTT. Translation: CASRLRQGATNEKLFF.

The chain is built from TRBV10-2 and TRBJ1-2, with unresolved D. This CDR3 region has 15 residues. Germline assignment: CDR1 WSHSY and CDR2 SAAADI. The V and J ends lost 3 bases and 0 bases respectively, with 11 bases between them. This CDR3 reads CASSDGRVANYGYTF. CDR3 sequence (DNA): TGCGCCAGCAGTGATGGGCGCGTTGCTAACTATGGCTACACCTTC.

The V and J genes are TRBV9 and TRBJ2-7; 11 nucleotides line up with TRBD1. The J segment lost 6 bases and the V segment lost 3 bases, leaving 5 bases of the junction unmatched. CDR3 size: 14 residues. Germline V CDR1 and CDR2: SGDLS, YYNGEE. The CDR3 DNA sequence: TGTGCCAGCAGCGCCAGGACAGGGGGCGCCGAGCAGTACTTC. Amino acid sequence: CASSARTGGAEQYF.

Turning to this clone: A junction end diverges from the germline sequence, so it may reflect a read error. The genes are TRBV7-7 and TRBJ2-1; D might be TRBD2 (6 bases). Germline CDR1 reads SSHAT; CDR2 reads FNYEAQ (reference sequence). The CDR3 totals 14 residues. CDR3: CASSPGSSYNEQFF. Here the CDR3 DNA reads TGTGCTAGCAGCCCCGGGAGCTCCTACAATGAGCAGTTCTTC.

About this clone itself: No conserved phenylalanine or tryptophan is present at the end of the CDR3, so a read error is the likely explanation. The CDR3 DNA is TGCGCCAGCAGCCTAGGGACCAGGGACAGGTACGAGCAGTACCTC. Its protein product is CASSLGTRDRYEQYL. This chain connects TRBV4-1 to TRBJ2-7; TRBD1 matches at 8 bases. CDR1 is MGHRA and CDR2 is YSYEKL in the germline V gene. CDR3 length: 15 amino acids. Trimming cost V 4 bases and J 4 bases; bases outside gene matches: 9.

The chain employs TRBV14 and TRBJ2-7; 8 nucleotides match TRBD2. V lost 1 base, J lost 6 bases, and 8 bases stayed unmatched. CDR1 is SGHDN and CDR2 is FVKESK in the germline V gene. The CDR3 consists of 15 residues. The DNA of the CDR3 is TGTGCCAGCAGCCAAGTAGGGACTAGGGCCTTCGAGCAGTACTTC. This encodes CASSQVGTRAFEQYF.

This clone came up once. The V call is TRBV5-4, the J call TRBJ2-5; perhaps TRBD1 as D (5 bases). Germline V lookup: CDR1 SGHNT, CDR2 YYREEE (reference sequence). Trimming pared 5 bases from V and 2 bases from J, leaving 10 bases between. This CDR3 comprises 13 residues. CDR3 amino acids: CASRMDNQETQYF. The CDR3 region has the DNA TGTGCCAGCAGGATGGACAATCAAGAGACCCAGTACTTC.

V usage is TRBV6-1 and J usage is TRBJ1-5; TRBD1 is a possible D gene (6 bases). Trimming shortened V by 3 bases and J by 0 bases, and 9 bases separated the two germline ends. This CDR3 region has 15 residues. Germline CDR1 MNHNS, CDR2 SASEGT. For the CDR3, the DNA is TGTGCCAGCAGTGATGGACAGTTTAGCAATCAGCCCCAGCATTTT. Protein sequence: CASSDGQFSNQPQHF.

This clone was observed a single time. This chain uses TRBV9 with TRBJ2-3; TRBD2 is a possible D gene (6 bases). Per the germline V gene, CDR1 is SGDLS and CDR2 is YYNGEE. Trimming took off 6 bases at V and 0 bases at J, with 11 bases between the two ends. CDR3 length: 14 amino acids. The CDR3 is CASTPGVSTDTQYF. The CDR3 DNA sequence: TGTGCCAGCACCCCGGGGGTTAGCACAGATACGCAGTATTTT.

This clone was observed many times. This chain connects TRBV9 to TRBJ1-4; 7 bases are shared with TRBD1. With V trimmed by 3 bases and J by 7 bases, 6 bases remained unmatched. This CDR3 contains 14 residues. CDR1 is SGDLS and CDR2 is YYNGEE in the germline V gene. For the CDR3, the DNA is TGTGCCAGCAGCGGGGACAGCAGGGGTGAAAAACTGTTTTTT. This codes for CASSGDSRGEKLFF.

The chain has TRBV5-1 and TRBJ2-5, with 10 positions matching TRBD2. The V gene's germline CDR1 is SGHRS and CDR2 YFSETQ. The J segment lost 5 bases and the V segment lost 4 bases, leaving 8 bases of the junction unmatched. The CDR3 runs to 15 residues. The CDR3 spells CASSRSGRAEETQYF. In nucleotides, the CDR3 is TGCGCCAGCAGCCGGAGCGGGAGGGCGGAGGAGACCCAGTACTTC. Combining the CDR3 with reference TRBV5-1 and TRBJ2-5 gives the whole variable domain KAGVTQTPRYLIKTRGQQVTLSCSPISGHRSVSWYQQTPGQGLQFLFEYFSETQRNKGNFPGRFSGRQFSNSRSEMNVSTLELGDSALYLCASSRSGRAEETQYFGPGTRLLVL.

In its sample, this clone was seen a few times. This chain connects TRBV5-4 to TRBJ2-1; 15 nucleotides match TRBD2. The CDR3 length is 16 residues. Germline V CDR1 and CDR2: SGHNT, YYREEE (reference sequence). Trimming cost V 0 bases and J 8 bases; bases outside gene matches: 3. Here the CDR3 reads CASSLAGLAGGYEQFF. The CDR3, as DNA: TGTGCCAGCAGCTTGGCGGGACTAGCGGGAGGATATGAGCAGTTCTTC.

The J gene is TRBJ2-2, the V gene TRBV5-1, with D possibly being TRBD1 (6 bases). Deletions cut 0 bases from V and 6 bases from J, with 9 bases between. CDR1 is SGHRS and CDR2 is YFSETQ in the germline V gene. The CDR3 runs to 14 residues. For the CDR3, the DNA is TGCGCCAGCAGCTTGGGATACAGGGCCGGGGAGCTGTTTTTT. It specifies CASSLGYRAGELFF.

V is TRBV18 and J is TRBJ2-5, with TRBD2 matching 10 bases. From germline, CDR1 is KGHSH and CDR2 LQKENI. The CDR3 extends over 13 amino acids. V was clipped by 8 bases and J by 3 bases; unmatched bases: 3. CDR3 nucleotides: TGTGCCAGCAGCGGGAGGGCCGAAGAGACCCAGTACTTC. Residues: CASSGRAEETQYF.

The chain uses TRBV7-9 and TRBJ2-7; unclear D gene. Trimming cost V 1 base and J 8 bases, with 15 bases left between them. CDR1 and CDR2 from the germline V gene are SEHNR and FQNEAQ (reference sequence). This CDR3 comprises 14 residues. CDR3 nucleotides: TGTGCCAGCAGCTTAGGAGGCACCCCTACGAAGCAGTACTTC. It translates to CASSLGGTPTKQYF.

Of note for this clone: Other DNA sequences in this specimen translate into the identical CDR3. The chain recombines TRBV6-1 with TRBJ1-1; tentatively, D is TRBD1 (5 bases). V lost 2 bases and J 5 bases, leaving 9 bases between the germline ends. Germline V gene sequence: CDR1 MNHNS, CDR2 SASEGT. The CDR3 covers 13 residues. The CDR3 sequence: CASSELRTTEAFF. Written as DNA, the CDR3 is TGTGCCAGCAGTGAACTCAGGACAACTGAAGCTTTCTTT.

The chain links TRBV27 to TRBJ2-1; the D gene is possibly TRBD1 (6 bases). V shed 3 bases and J shed 4 bases, with 16 bases lying between them. This CDR3 contains 16 residues. CDR1 is MNHEY and CDR2 is SMNVEV in the germline V gene (reference sequence). The CDR3 is CASSLFTGSLYNEQFF. For the CDR3, the DNA is TGTGCCAGCAGTTTGTTTACAGGGTCCCTATACAATGAGCAGTTCTTC.

J is TRBJ2-7 and V is TRBV7-3; the D gene is possibly TRBD2 (6 bases). Per germline, CDR1 SGHTA and CDR2 FQGTGA. Trimming shortened V by 5 bases and J by 7 bases, and 15 bases separated the two germline ends. The CDR3 is 13 residues long. CDR3 loop: CASSLGSGREQYF. CDR3 nucleotides: TGTGCCAGCAGCCTCGGGAGTGGAAGGGAGCAGTACTTC.